A single sample gave rise to the 3 T cell receptor beta chains below, sequenced in a study of human thymus T cells. Repertoires were generated with immunoSEQ multiplex PCR, while TCRdb's copy carries only in-frame clones and drops some. The sample lists some 50,000 clones, 95% occurring once. Material: blood. These receptors all stem from a girl in the first two years of life with a congenital heart defect but otherwise immunologically healthy.

The rearrangement uses TRBV5-1 and TRBJ2-3; TRBD2 matches 11 bases. Germline V gene lookup returns CDR1 SGHRS and CDR2 YFSETQ. This CDR3 comprises 15 residues. With 5 bases clipped from V and 0 bases from J, the junction kept 2 bases outside the gene matches. Written as DNA, the CDR3 is TGCGCCAGCAGGGGGACTAGCGGAAGCACAGATACGCAGTATTTT. Translating it yields CASRGTSGSTDTQYF.

The CDR3: CASSLSPALAGLNTGELFF. CDR3 DNA sequence: TGTGCCAGCAGCCTCTCCCCCGCACTAGCGGGGCTGAACACCGGGGAGCTGTTTTTT. The chain combines TRBV14 with TRBJ2-2, with 10 bases matching TRBD2. The V gene's germline CDR1 is SGHDN and CDR2 FVKESK. Trimming took 4 bases from V and 1 from J; bases not matched to a gene: 12. This CDR3 contains 19 residues.

In its sample, this clone was seen a few times. The chain joins TRBV19 to TRBJ1-1, with TRBD1 as a possible D gene (6 bases). Deletions cut 3 bases from V and 1 base from J, with 9 bases between. The germline gives CDR1 LNHDA, CDR2 SQIVND (reference sequence). This CDR3 has 14 residues. CDR3 sequence (DNA): TGTGCCAGTAGTATGCAGGGGACGAACACTGAAGCTTTCTTT. Translation: CASSMQGTNTEAFF.